Listed here is a single T cell receptor beta chain. Its antigen is not known. This CDR3 is built from 15 residues. Germline CDR1 is KGHSH and CDR2 is LQKENI. Germline trimming cut 4 bases from V and 3 bases from J; bases unmatched to any gene: 5. This sample is drawn from a study of T cells after yellow fever vaccination. Study-wide background: Low-cell-number fractions underwent preparation using SMART-Seq v4 Ultra Low Input. Whole-study results and caveats: A faster peak, day 5 versus 15, was reached by the weaker secondary response. Boosting was followed by the reappearance of most primary-vaccination clones (approximately 97% CD4, 70% to 90% CD8). Among all clonotypes, a small share was observed in both CD4 and CD8 compartments.

TCRdb re-called the 5' RACE reads through MiXCR, storing one row per CDR3 protein. The sample gives 200,000 or so distinct CDR3 sequences, approximately 6.7% of which show up once; 1.1% is in the top ten. The chain uses TRBV18 and TRBJ2-2; 7 positions agree with TRBD1. The sequence was collected from a man aged 30-40 years who received the YFV17D yellow fever vaccine. The sequenced sample was CD4+ T cells sorted from PBMCs, obtained on the day of the yellow fever booster vaccination. CDR3 coding DNA: TGTGCCAGCTCACTCGGACAGGAAGACACCGGGGAGCTGTTTTTT. Translating gives CASSLGQEDTGELFF.